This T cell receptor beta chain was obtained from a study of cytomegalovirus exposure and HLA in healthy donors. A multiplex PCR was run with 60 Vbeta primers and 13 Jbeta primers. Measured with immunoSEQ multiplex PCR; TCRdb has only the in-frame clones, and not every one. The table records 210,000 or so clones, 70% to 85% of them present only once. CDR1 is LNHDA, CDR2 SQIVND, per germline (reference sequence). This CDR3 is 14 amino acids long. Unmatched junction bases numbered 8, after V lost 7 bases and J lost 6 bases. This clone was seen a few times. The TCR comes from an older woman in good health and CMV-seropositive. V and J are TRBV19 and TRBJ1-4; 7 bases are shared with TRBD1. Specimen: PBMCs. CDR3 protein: CASTTGQVHEKLFF. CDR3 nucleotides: TGTGCCAGTACTACCGGACAGGTGCATGAAAAACTGTTTTTT.